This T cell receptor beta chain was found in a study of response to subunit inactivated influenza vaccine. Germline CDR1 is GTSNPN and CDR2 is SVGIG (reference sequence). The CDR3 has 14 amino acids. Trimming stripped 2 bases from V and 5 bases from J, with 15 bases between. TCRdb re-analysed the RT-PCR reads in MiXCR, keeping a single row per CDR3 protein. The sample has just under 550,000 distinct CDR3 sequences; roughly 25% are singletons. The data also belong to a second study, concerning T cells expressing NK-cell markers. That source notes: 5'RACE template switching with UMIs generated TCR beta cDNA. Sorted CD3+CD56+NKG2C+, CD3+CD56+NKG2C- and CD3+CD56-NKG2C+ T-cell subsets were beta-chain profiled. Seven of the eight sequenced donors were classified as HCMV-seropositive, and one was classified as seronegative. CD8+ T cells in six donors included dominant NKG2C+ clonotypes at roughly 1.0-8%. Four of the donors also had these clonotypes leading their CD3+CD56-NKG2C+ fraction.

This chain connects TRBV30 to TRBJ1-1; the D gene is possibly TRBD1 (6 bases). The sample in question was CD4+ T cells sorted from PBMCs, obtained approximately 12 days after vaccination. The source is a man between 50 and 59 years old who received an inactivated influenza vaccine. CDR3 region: CAWSRRQGWTEAFF. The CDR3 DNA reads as TGTGCCTGGAGTAGGCGGCAGGGGTGGACTGAAGCTTTCTTT.